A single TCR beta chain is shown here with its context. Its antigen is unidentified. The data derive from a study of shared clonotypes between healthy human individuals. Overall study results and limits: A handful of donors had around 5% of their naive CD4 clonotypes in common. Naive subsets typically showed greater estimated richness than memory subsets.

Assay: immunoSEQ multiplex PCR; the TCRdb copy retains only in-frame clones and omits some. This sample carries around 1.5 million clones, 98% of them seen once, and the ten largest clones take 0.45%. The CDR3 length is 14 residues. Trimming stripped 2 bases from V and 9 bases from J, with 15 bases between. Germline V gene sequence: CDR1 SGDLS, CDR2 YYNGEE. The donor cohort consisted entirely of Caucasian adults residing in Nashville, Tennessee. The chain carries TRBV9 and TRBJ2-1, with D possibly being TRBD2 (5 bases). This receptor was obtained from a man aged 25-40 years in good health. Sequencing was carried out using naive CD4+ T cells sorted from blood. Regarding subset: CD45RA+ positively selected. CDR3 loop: CASSVRSGSGEQFF. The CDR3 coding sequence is TGTGCCAGCAGCGTGAGGTCGGGGTCGGGTGAGCAGTTCTTC. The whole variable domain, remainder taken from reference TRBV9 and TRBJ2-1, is DSGVTQTPKHLITATGQRVTLRCSPRSGDLSVYWYQQSLDQGLQFLIQYYNGEERAKGNILERFSAQQFPDLHSELNLSSLELGDSALYFCASSVRSGSGEQFFGPGTRLTVL.